One sample yielded the 28 T cell receptor beta chains listed below, sequenced in a study of blood T cells in healthy people across ages. A sample-barcoded 5' primer and a J-beta primer mix were used in a second PCR of roughly 6 to 11 cycles. TCRdb processed the 5' RACE reads anew with MiXCR; each CDR3 protein has one entry. The table has 920,000 or so distinct CDR3 sequences, more than 35% seen once; the top ten hold about 19%. Sequencing used blood. All receptors derive from a woman in her fifties or sixties in good health.

This clonotype was observed a handful of times. V and J are TRBV12-5 and TRBJ2-3, with a tentative D call TRBD2 (6 bases). The CDR3 runs 14 residues. Germline CDR1 LGHNT, CDR2 FRNRAP. Trimming removed 7 bases from V and 3 bases from J, with 14 bases in between. The CDR3 DNA follows: TGTGCTAGTGCCATTCGGGAGTCTACAGATACGCAGTATTTT. This encodes CASAIRESTDTQYF.

The chain is built from TRBV15 and TRBJ2-7, with TRBD2 identical over 9 bases. The CDR3 runs to 16 residues. The V and J ends lost 4 bases and 4 bases, in that order; junction bases with no gene match: 11. Germline CDR1 LNHNV, CDR2 YYDKDF (reference sequence). CDR3 in amino acids: CATSILKAGGRYEQYF. The CDR3 DNA reads TGTGCCACCAGCATCTTAAAAGCGGGAGGAAGATACGAGCAGTACTTC. Full variable domain (rest looked up from reference TRBV15 and TRBJ2-7): DAMVIQNPRYQVTQFGKPVTLSCSQTLNHNVMYWYQQKSSQAPKLLFHYYDKDFNNEADTPDNFQSRRPNTSFCFLDIRSPGLGDTAMYLCATSILKAGGRYEQYFGPGTRLTVT.

To note about this clonotype: This could be a read error, since a much larger clone is one nucleotide away. The chain is built from TRBV15 and TRBJ1-4; D uncertain. Germline V CDR1 and CDR2: LNHNV, YYDKDF (reference sequence). The CDR3 totals 13 residues. The DNA of the CDR3 is TGTGCCGCCAGCAGAGATGTGGGTGAAAAACTGTTTTTT. Amino acid sequence: CAASRDVGEKLFF.

The chain couples TRBV29-1 to TRBJ2-5; no clear D gene. V lost 3 bases to trimming and J lost 2 bases, with 4 bases between them. Germline V CDR1 and CDR2: SQVTM, ANQGSEA. This CDR3 contains 11 residues. The CDR3 coding sequence is TGCAGCGTTGACCATCAAGAGACCCAGTACTTC. Residues: CSVDHQETQYF.

The chain is built from TRBV5-6 and TRBJ2-5; D may correspond to TRBD1 or TRBD2 (5 bases each). The V and J ends lost 4 bases and 6 bases respectively, with 19 bases between them. This CDR3 comprises 15 residues. CDR1 and CDR2 (germline): SGHDT, YYEEEE. The chain's CDR3 is CASSENPGTGKTQYF. The CDR3 DNA reads as TGTGCCAGCAGCGAAAATCCCGGGACCGGCAAGACCCAGTACTTC.

The chain carries TRBV30 and TRBJ2-7; D gene unclear. Between the trimmed V and J ends, which lost 1 base and 3 bases, there was a span of 13 bases. CDR1 is GTSNPN, CDR2 SVGIG, per germline (reference sequence). This CDR3 spans 14 amino acids. The CDR3 nucleotides read TGTGCCTGGAGTGAAAATAGTCGCTTCTACGAGCAGTACTTC. Translating it yields CAWSENSRFYEQYF.

This clonotype was found a few times. V and J are TRBV27 and TRBJ2-3; 7 positions match TRBD2. The CDR3 covers 15 residues. Germline V gene lookup returns CDR1 MNHEY and CDR2 SMNVEV (reference sequence). V lost 6 bases to trimming and J lost 0 bases; unmatched junction nucleotides: 6. The CDR3 here is CASSRGVHSTDTQYF. The CDR3 nucleotides read TGTGCCAGCAGCCGGGGGGTGCATAGCACAGATACGCAGTATTTT.

The gene calls are TRBV11-2 and TRBJ1-2, with D possibly TRBD1 on 5 matching bases. CDR1 and CDR2 from the germline V gene are SGHAT and FQNNGV. Trimming removed 1 base at V and 3 bases at J, with 21 bases between. This CDR3 is built from 18 residues. The CDR3 DNA is TGTGCCAGCAGCTTAGGATCCCTCCGGGGACGTGGTGACTATGGCTACACCTTC. Protein product: CASSLGSLRGRGDYGYTF.

The genes are TRBV3-1 and TRBJ2-7, with TRBD2 identical over 13 bases. This CDR3 contains 15 residues. V dropped 5 bases and J dropped 7; count of bases not matched to a gene: 8. The germline V gene encodes CDR1 LGHDT and CDR2 YNNKEL (reference sequence). CDR3 sequence (DNA): TGTGCCAGCAGCTCGGGACTAGCGGGACTCAATGAGCAGTACTTC. It specifies CASSSGLAGLNEQYF.

This chain links TRBV3-1 with TRBJ2-7, with 8 bases identical to TRBD2. Trimming took 1 base from V and 6 from J; bases not matched to a gene: 5. This CDR3 has 14 residues. Germline V gene sequence: CDR1 LGHDT, CDR2 YNNKEL (reference sequence). CDR3 DNA sequence: TGTGCCAGCAGCCAAGCCAGCGGGGGTTCCGAGCAGTACTTC. This translates into CASSQASGGSEQYF.

This sequence joins TRBV4-2 and TRBJ2-7; TRBD2 matches at 16 bases. CDR1 LGHNA and CDR2 YNFKEQ come from the germline V gene. The CDR3 is made up of 18 amino acids. Germline trimming cut 0 bases from V and 7 bases from J; bases unmatched to any gene: 9. CDR3 bases: TGTGCCAGCAGCCAAGATGAGGGGACTAGCGGGAGGGCTGGAGAGCAGTACTTC. This translates into CASSQDEGTSGRAGEQYF.

CDR3 protein: CSTKRGTGAYNEQFF. The CDR3 DNA follows: TGCAGCACCAAAAGGGGGACAGGGGCATACAATGAGCAGTTCTTC. V usage is TRBV29-1 and J usage is TRBJ2-1; 10 bases are a match to TRBD1. Per germline, CDR1 SQVTM and CDR2 ANQGSEA. The CDR3 runs 15 residues. The V and J ends lost 8 bases and 4 bases, in that order; junction bases with no gene match: 11.

The V gene is TRBV27, the J gene TRBJ2-5, with TRBD1 matching over 7 bases. This CDR3 is built from 15 residues. The trim removed 1 base at V and 4 bases at J, leaving 6 bases unmatched. CDR1 is MNHEY and CDR2 is SMNVEV in the germline V gene (reference sequence). The CDR3 protein is CASSLFTGDIETQYF. The CDR3, as DNA: TGTGCCAGCAGTTTATTTACAGGGGACATAGAGACCCAGTACTTC.

The chain joins TRBV11-2 to TRBJ2-3, with D unclear. V lost 5 bases to trimming and J lost 6 bases, with 15 bases between them. The germline gives CDR1 SGHAT, CDR2 FQNNGV. There are 14 residues in the CDR3. The CDR3 DNA reads as TGTGCCAGCAGCCAGGTCTGGGGAATCGATACGCAGTATTTT. It specifies CASSQVWGIDTQYF. The full variable domain, rest sourced from reference TRBV11-2 and TRBJ2-3, is EAGVAQSPRYKIIEKRQSVAFWCNPISGHATLYWYQQILGQGPKLLIQFQNNGVVDDSQLPKDRFSAERLKGVDSTLKIQPAKLEDSAVYLCASSQVWGIDTQYFGPGTRLTVL.

V usage is TRBV20-1 and J usage is TRBJ2-1, with 16 bases lining up with TRBD2. The closer fit of TRBJ2-7 to the DNA end suggests the J call may be wrong. Germline assignment: CDR1 DFQATT and CDR2 SNEGSKA (reference sequence). This CDR3 comprises 15 residues. The CDR3 loop reads CSAQRGTSGRDEQYF. The CDR3, as DNA: TGCAGTGCTCAAAGGGGGACTAGCGGGAGGGATGAGCAGTACTTC.

The chain links TRBV12-3 or TRBV12-4 to TRBJ1-2; D is ambiguous. This CDR3 spans 13 amino acids. Trimming took 3 bases from V and 8 from J, leaving 13 bases between them. The CDR3 DNA follows: TGTGCCAGCAGTTTGGGATGGGCAGGAGGCTACACCTTC. This encodes CASSLGWAGGYTF.

The rearrangement uses TRBV4-2 and TRBJ2-3; D gene ambiguous. V was shortened by 4 bases and J by 5 bases, with 16 bases between the two germline ends. The CDR3 is 15 residues long. CDR1 is LGHNA, CDR2 YNFKEQ, per germline. Here the CDR3 reads CASSRTVRAVDTQYF. The CDR3 DNA reads as TGTGCCAGCAGCCGAACAGTAAGGGCAGTAGATACGCAGTATTTT.

This clonotype was seen a few times. The chain recombines TRBV20-1 with TRBJ2-3; 11 positions match TRBD2. CDR1 DFQATT and CDR2 SNEGSKA come from the germline V gene (reference sequence). The CDR3 spans 16 residues. J gave up 7 bases and V 1 base, and 10 bases lay outside the gene matches. Here the CDR3 DNA reads TGCAGTGCTAGAGTTATAACTAGCGGGAGAATAAATACGCAGTATTTT. This codes for CSARVITSGRINTQYF.

This clonotype has only a few counts. The rearrangement links TRBV11-1 to TRBJ2-3; D is perhaps TRBD2 (6 bases). This CDR3 region has 15 residues. Germline V gives CDR1 SGHAT, CDR2 FQDESV (reference sequence). The V end was cut by 5 bases, the J end by 6 bases, with 18 bases between. The CDR3 spells CASSPTPEGPDTQYF. The CDR3 DNA is TGTGCCAGCAGCCCTACACCGGAGGGGCCGGATACGCAGTATTTT. Together with reference TRBV11-1 and TRBJ2-3, the CDR3 gives the full variable domain: EAEVAQSPRYKITEKSQAVAFWCDPISGHATLYWYRQILGQGPELLVQFQDESVVDDSQLPKDRFSAERLKGVDSTLKIQPAELGDSAMYLCASSPTPEGPDTQYFGPGTRLTVL.

Comment on this clonotype: In this CDR3 the conserved last residue, phenylalanine or tryptophan, is missing, so a read error is likely. The V call is TRBV12-3 or TRBV12-4, the J call TRBJ2-4; 8 positions agree with TRBD2. With the DNA end fitting TRBJ2-5 better, the J assignment may be wrong. The CDR3 length is 15 residues. In DNA, the CDR3 is TGTGCCAGCGTTTCACTAGCGGATAAACAAGAGACCCAGTACCTC. Amino acid sequence: CASVSLADKQETQYL.

The V and J genes are TRBV5-1 and TRBJ2-1, with TRBD2 identical over 10 bases. The CDR3 totals 15 residues. Germline trimming cut 0 bases from V and 10 bases from J; bases unmatched to any gene: 7. CDR1 and CDR2 from the germline V gene are SGHRS and YFSETQ. The CDR3 nucleotides read TGCGCCAGCAGCTTGGCCCTAGCGGGAGCAGGGGAGCAGTTCTTC. It codes for CASSLALAGAGEQFF.

The CDR3 DNA follows: TGCAGTGCTAGAGTCCCCGGGACTAGCACAGATACGCAGTATTTT. It is translated as CSARVPGTSTDTQYF. The chain couples TRBV20-1 to TRBJ2-3; D perhaps matches TRBD2 (6 bases). Trimming removed 1 base from V and 0 bases from J, with 11 bases in between. Germline loops: CDR1 DFQATT, CDR2 SNEGSKA (reference sequence). This CDR3 is built from 15 residues.

The V call is TRBV6-6, the J call TRBJ2-3, with a possible D match to TRBD2 (8 bases). The CDR3 contains 16 residues. Looked up from germline, CDR1 is MNHNY and CDR2 is SVGAGI (reference sequence). V was clipped by 6 bases and J by 3 bases, with 19 bases between them. This CDR3 is CASRPSGGGGTDTQYF. CDR3 nucleotides: TGTGCCAGCAGGCCCTCGGGAGGGGGCGGGACAGATACGCAGTATTTT.

The rearrangement uses TRBV5-6 and TRBJ1-6, with no clear D. The CDR3 totals 15 residues. Germline CDR1 reads SGHDT; CDR2 reads YYEEEE. Trimming removed 3 bases at V and 3 bases at J, with 10 bases between. The CDR3 DNA sequence: TGTGCCAGCAGCTCCTCCTTAGACTATAATTCACCCCTCCACTTT. Protein sequence: CASSSSLDYNSPLHF.

In its sample, this clonotype was seen many times. The rearrangement uses TRBV5-1 and TRBJ2-1; 7 nucleotides align to TRBD1. The DNA matches TRBJ2-7 better at its end, which makes the J call doubtful. The CDR3 runs 16 residues. Germline V lookup: CDR1 SGHRS, CDR2 YFSETQ. The CDR3 spells CASSLSTGSFYNEQYF. The CDR3, as DNA: TGCGCCAGCAGCTTGTCGACAGGGAGCTTTTACAATGAGCAGTACTTC.

Here the CDR3 reads CASSQGAAGTYEQYF. CDR3 sequence (DNA): TGCGCCAGCAGCCAAGGAGCAGCGGGGACCTACGAGCAGTACTTC. This rearrangement joins TRBV4-1 to TRBJ2-7, with 7 bases lining up with TRBD2. V dropped 1 base and J dropped 2; count of bases not matched to a gene: 5. This CDR3 region has 15 residues. CDR1 and CDR2 from the germline V gene are MGHRA and YSYEKL.

The chain combines TRBV7-2 with TRBJ2-5; 7 nucleotides align to TRBD1. The CDR3 consists of 14 residues. Per germline, CDR1 SGHTA and CDR2 FQGNSA. The J segment lost 5 bases and the V segment lost 0 bases, leaving 3 bases of the junction unmatched. CDR3 bases: TGTGCCAGCAGCTTAGCACAGGGGATGGAGACCCAGTACTTC. As protein: CASSLAQGMETQYF.

The table lists this clonotype with a few counts. The rearrangement links TRBV7-2 to TRBJ2-7; D is perhaps TRBD1 (6 bases). The CDR3 consists of 15 residues. Per the germline V gene, CDR1 is SGHTA and CDR2 is FQGNSA. Trimming pared 2 bases from V and 0 bases from J, leaving 11 bases between. Here the CDR3 reads CASSLRDKTSYEQYF. As DNA, the CDR3 is TGTGCCAGCAGCTTAAGGGACAAAACCTCCTACGAGCAGTACTTC. Full variable domain (rest looked up from reference TRBV7-2 and TRBJ2-7): GAGVSQSPSNKVTEKGKDVELRCDPISGHTALYWYRQSLGQGLEFLIYFQGNSAPDKSGLPSDRFSAERTGGSVSTLTIQRTQQEDSAVYLCASSLRDKTSYEQYFGPGTRLTVT.